These 7 T cell receptor beta chains originate from one sample sequenced in a study of beta chain features in type 1 diabetes. Every bit of the isolated RNA underwent reverse transcription, so sequencing read expressed TCRB transcripts. Clones were read by immunoSEQ multiplex PCR, and TCRdb kept only the in-frame ones, dropping some. The data show about 300,000 clones, with 7.5% to 9.5% seen just once and roughly 1% held by the top ten. Sequencing input: central memory CD4+ T cells from blood. These receptors were obtained from a woman between 18 and 29 years old in good health.

V usage is TRBV11-3 and J usage is TRBJ2-2, with a weak D call TRBD1 (6 bases). The CDR3 length is 15 residues. Per the germline V gene, CDR1 is SGHNT and CDR2 is YENEEA. Trimming took 5 bases from V and 6 from J, leaving 16 bases between them. CDR3 loop: CASSGNRASAGELFF. The CDR3 DNA reads as TGTGCCAGCAGCGGAAACAGGGCGTCGGCCGGGGAGCTGTTTTTT.

This clone was counted a few times. The chain uses TRBV19 and TRBJ2-6, with D unresolved. CDR1 LNHDA and CDR2 SQIVND come from the germline V gene (reference sequence). The CDR3 loop spans 18 amino acids. V was cut by 3 bases and J by 4 bases, with 19 bases left in between. CDR3 sequence: CASSIDRRRDPGANVLTF. CDR3 bases: TGTGCCAGTAGTATTGACCGACGTAGGGATCCCGGGGCCAACGTCCTGACTTTC.

The chain carries TRBV7-2 and TRBJ2-1; 7 nucleotides agree with TRBD2. V shed 5 bases and J 5 bases; nucleotides not matched to a gene: 6. The CDR3 is 14 residues long. CDR1 is SGHTA and CDR2 is FQGNSA in the germline V gene. CDR3 residues: CASSLLAVNNEQFF. The CDR3 DNA reads TGTGCCAGCAGCCTCCTAGCGGTGAACAATGAGCAGTTCTTC.

This clone was observed at least ten times. Other DNA sequences in this sample translate to the same CDR3. The gene calls are TRBV7-2 and TRBJ2-7; no firm D call. The CDR3 extends over 13 amino acids. The germline V gene has CDR1 SGHTA and CDR2 FQGNSA. V was clipped by 1 base and J by 4 bases, with 8 bases between them. The CDR3: CASSLEAEYEQYV. CDR3 DNA: TGTGCCAGCAGCTTAGAGGCCGAGTACGAGCAGTACGTC.

The chain has TRBV14 and TRBJ2-2; possibly TRBD1 for D (6 bases). V lost 0 bases and J 10 bases, leaving 12 bases between the germline ends. Looked up from germline, CDR1 is SGHDN and CDR2 is FVKESK. The CDR3 covers 14 residues. The CDR3 sequence is CASSQEWTVPELFF. The CDR3 coding sequence is TGTGCCAGCAGCCAAGAATGGACAGTCCCGGAGCTGTTTTTT.

V and J are TRBV2 and TRBJ2-7; 7 positions agree with TRBD2. The CDR3 runs 14 residues. Looked up from germline, CDR1 is SNHLY and CDR2 is FYNNEI. Unmatched junction bases numbered 9, after V lost 3 bases and J lost 7 bases. DNA of the CDR3: TGTGCCAGCAGTGACACTAGCGCCACTTGGGAGCAGTACGTC. Its protein product is CASSDTSATWEQYV.

The rearrangement joins TRBV7-6 to TRBJ2-1, with a weak D call TRBD1 (7 bases). The CDR3 runs 15 residues. V lost 2 bases and J 7 bases, leaving 15 bases between the germline ends. The germline V gene has CDR1 SGHVS and CDR2 FNYEAQ. CDR3 sequence (DNA): TGTGCCAGCAGCTTAAGCCCAGGGGGGCTAAATGAGCAGTTCTTC. This gives the protein CASSLSPGGLNEQFF.